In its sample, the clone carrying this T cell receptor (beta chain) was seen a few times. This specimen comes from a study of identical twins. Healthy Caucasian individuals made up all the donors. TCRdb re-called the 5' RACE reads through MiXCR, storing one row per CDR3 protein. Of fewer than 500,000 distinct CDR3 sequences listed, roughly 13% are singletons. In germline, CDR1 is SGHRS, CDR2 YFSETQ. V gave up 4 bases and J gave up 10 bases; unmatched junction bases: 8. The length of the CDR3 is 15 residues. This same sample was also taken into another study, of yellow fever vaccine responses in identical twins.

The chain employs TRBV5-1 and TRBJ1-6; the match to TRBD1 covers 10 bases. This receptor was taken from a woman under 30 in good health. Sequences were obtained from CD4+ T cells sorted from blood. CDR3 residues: CASSPRQGAGSPLHF. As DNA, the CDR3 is TGCGCCAGCAGCCCACGACAGGGGGCAGGGTCACCCCTCCACTTT. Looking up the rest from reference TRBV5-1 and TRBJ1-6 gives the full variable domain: KAGVTQTPRYLIKTRGQQVTLSCSPISGHRSVSWYQQTPGQGLQFLFEYFSETQRNKGNFPGRFSGRQFSNSRSEMNVSTLELGDSALYLCASSPRQGAGSPLHFGNGTRLTVT.